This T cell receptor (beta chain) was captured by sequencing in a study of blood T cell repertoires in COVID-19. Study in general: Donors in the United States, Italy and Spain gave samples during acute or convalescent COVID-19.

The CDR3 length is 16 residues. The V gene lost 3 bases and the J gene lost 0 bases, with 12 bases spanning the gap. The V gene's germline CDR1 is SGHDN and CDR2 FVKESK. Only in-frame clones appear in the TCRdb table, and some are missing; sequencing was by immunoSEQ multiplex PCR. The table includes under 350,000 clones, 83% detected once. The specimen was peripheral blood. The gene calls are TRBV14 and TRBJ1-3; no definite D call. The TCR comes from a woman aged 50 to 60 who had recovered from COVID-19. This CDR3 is CASSHFPAGSGNTIYF. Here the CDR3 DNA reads TGTGCCAGCAGCCATTTCCCGGCAGGCTCTGGAAACACCATATATTTT.